The 8 T cell receptor beta chains listed next were all sequenced from one sample in a study of blood T cells in healthy people across ages. Primers used in a second PCR of roughly 7 to 12 cycles were a sample-barcoded 5' primer and a J-beta primer mix. TCRdb re-called the 5' RACE reads with MiXCR, one entry per CDR3 protein. This table holds 1.5 million to 2 million distinct CDR3 sequences, 28% found once. Sequencing input: blood. Receptor source: a woman aged 25-40 years in good health.

This clonotype was picked up a small number of times. This chain uses TRBV4-3 with TRBJ1-1, with D uncertain. Per germline, CDR1 LGHNA and CDR2 YSLEER. Deletions cut 0 bases from V and 5 bases from J, with 19 bases between. CDR3 size: 17 residues. CDR3 sequence reads: CASSQDAEGWTGTEAFF. CDR3 DNA: TGCGCCAGCAGCCAAGACGCAGAAGGGTGGACGGGGACTGAAGCTTTCTTT.

This clonotype was seen repeatedly, ten times or more. The V call is TRBV7-6, the J call TRBJ2-7, with TRBD1 matching 10 bases. V gave up 5 bases and J gave up 1 base; unmatched junction bases: 14. The CDR3 loop spans 18 amino acids. Germline V gene data show CDR1 as SGHVS and CDR2 as FNYEAQ. The CDR3 DNA reads TGTGCCAGCAGCCCGGGCGCGGGACAGGGGCCACTTTCCTACGAGCAGTACTTC. Protein: CASSPGAGQGPLSYEQYF.

This clonotype has only one observation. The chain is built from TRBV5-1 and TRBJ2-1; 7 bases are shared with TRBD2. The J call may be incorrect, as the DNA end agrees better with TRBJ2-7. The CDR3 is made up of 16 amino acids. Germline CDR1 SGHRS, CDR2 YFSETQ. The CDR3 reads CASMDLGGTSYNEQYF. The CDR3 nucleotides read TGCGCCAGCATGGACCTCGGGGGGACCTCCTACAATGAGCAGTACTTC.

There are a few counts of this clonotype. J is TRBJ2-6 and V is TRBV3-1; possible D gene TRBD1, 7 bases. Germline V CDR1 and CDR2: LGHDT, YNNKEL (reference sequence). CDR3 length: 19 amino acids. With 5 bases removed from V and 0 bases from J, the gap between germline ends came to 20 bases. The CDR3, as DNA: TGTGCCAGCAGCGGAAGGAGCGCAGGGGGGTTCTCTGGGGCCAACGTCCTGACTTTC. Its protein is CASSGRSAGGFSGANVLTF.

This clonotype is a singleton in its sample. The chain combines TRBV12-3 or TRBV12-4 with TRBJ2-7; the match to TRBD2 covers 7 bases. With 10 bases clipped from V and 5 bases from J, the junction kept 23 bases outside the gene matches. The length of the CDR3 is 17 residues. The CDR3 is CANSSSGTTHHVDEQYF. CDR3 bases: TGTGCCAACAGCAGTTCCGGGACTACCCACCATGTGGACGAGCAGTACTTC.

V usage is TRBV7-2 and J usage is TRBJ1-6, with 12 bases matching TRBD1. In germline, CDR1 is SGHTA, CDR2 FQGNSA. The V and J ends lost 1 base and 9 bases, in that order; junction bases with no gene match: 4. The CDR3 spans 16 residues. This CDR3 reads CASSLVRDRGLSPLHF. The CDR3 nucleotides read TGTGCCAGCAGCTTAGTTCGGGACAGGGGGCTTTCACCCCTCCACTTT.

The chain combines TRBV7-2 with TRBJ2-7; 10 bases line up with TRBD2. This CDR3 is built from 17 residues. CDR1 is SGHTA, CDR2 FQGNSA, per germline. After removal of 5 bases from V and 7 bases from J, the junction contained 17 bases not matched to a gene. CDR3 protein: CASSQGSGPSGSAEQYF. CDR3 nucleotides: TGTGCCAGCAGCCAAGGGTCGGGTCCTAGCGGGAGCGCTGAGCAGTACTTC.

There are a few counts of this clonotype. The chain is built from TRBV12-3 or TRBV12-4 and TRBJ1-2; TRBD1 is a possible D gene (6 bases). The CDR3 loop spans 16 amino acids. Trimming took off 6 bases at V and 4 bases at J, with 21 bases between the two ends. The DNA for the CDR3 is TGTGCCAGCAGCCCATTGGGGGCAGGACCTAGCTATGGCTACACCTTC. Protein product: CASSPLGAGPSYGYTF.